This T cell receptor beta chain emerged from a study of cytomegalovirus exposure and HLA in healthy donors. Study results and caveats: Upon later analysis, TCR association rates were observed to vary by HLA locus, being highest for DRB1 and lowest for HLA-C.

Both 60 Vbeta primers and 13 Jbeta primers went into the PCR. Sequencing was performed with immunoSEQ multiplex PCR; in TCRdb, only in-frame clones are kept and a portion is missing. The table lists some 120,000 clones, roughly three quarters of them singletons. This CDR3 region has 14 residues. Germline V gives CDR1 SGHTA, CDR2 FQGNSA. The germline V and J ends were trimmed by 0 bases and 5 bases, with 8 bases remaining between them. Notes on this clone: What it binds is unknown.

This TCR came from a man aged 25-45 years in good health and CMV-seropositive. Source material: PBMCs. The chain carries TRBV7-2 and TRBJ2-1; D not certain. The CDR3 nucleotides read TGTGCCAGCAGCTTAGCGCTCAGGAACAATGAGCAGTTCTTC. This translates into CASSLALRNNEQFF.